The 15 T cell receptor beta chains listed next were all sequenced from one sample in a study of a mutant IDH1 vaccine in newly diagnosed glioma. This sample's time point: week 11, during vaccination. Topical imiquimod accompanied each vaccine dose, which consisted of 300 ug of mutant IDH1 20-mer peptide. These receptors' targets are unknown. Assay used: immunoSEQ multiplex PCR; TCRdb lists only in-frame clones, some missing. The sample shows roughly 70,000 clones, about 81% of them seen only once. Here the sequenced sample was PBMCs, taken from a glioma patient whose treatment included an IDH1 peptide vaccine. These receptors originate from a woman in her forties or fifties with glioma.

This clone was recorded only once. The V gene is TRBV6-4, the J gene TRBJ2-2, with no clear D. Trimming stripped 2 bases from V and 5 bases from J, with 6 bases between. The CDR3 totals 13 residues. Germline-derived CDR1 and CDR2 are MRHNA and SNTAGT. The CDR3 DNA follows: TGTGCCAGCAGTGACAGGCCGACCGGGGAGCTGTTTTTT. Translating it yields CASSDRPTGELFF.

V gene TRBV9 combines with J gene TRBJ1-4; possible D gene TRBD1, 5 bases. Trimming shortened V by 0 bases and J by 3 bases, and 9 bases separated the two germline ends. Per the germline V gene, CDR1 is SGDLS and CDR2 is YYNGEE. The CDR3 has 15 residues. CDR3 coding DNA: TGTGCCAGCAGCGTAGATTCGGGGGCTAATGAAAAACTGTTTTTT. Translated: CASSVDSGANEKLFF.

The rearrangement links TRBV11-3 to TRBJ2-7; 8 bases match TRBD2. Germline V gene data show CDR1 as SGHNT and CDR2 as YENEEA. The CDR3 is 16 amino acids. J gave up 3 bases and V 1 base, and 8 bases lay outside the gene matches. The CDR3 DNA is TGTGCCAGCAGCTTAGTTGGACCCCGGGGGGGCTACGAGCAGTACTTC. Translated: CASSLVGPRGGYEQYF. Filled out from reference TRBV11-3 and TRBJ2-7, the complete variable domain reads EAGVVQSPRYKIIEKKQPVAFWCNPISGHNTLYWYLQNLGQGPELLIRYENEEAVDDSQLPKDRFSAERLKGVDSTLKIQPAELGDSAVYLCASSLVGPRGGYEQYFGPGTRLTVT.

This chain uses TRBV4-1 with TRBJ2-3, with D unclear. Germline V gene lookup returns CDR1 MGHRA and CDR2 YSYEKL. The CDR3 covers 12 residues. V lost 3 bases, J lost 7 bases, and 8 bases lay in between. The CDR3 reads CASSQDPNTQYF. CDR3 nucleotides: TGCGCCAGCAGCCAGGATCCCAATACGCAGTATTTT.

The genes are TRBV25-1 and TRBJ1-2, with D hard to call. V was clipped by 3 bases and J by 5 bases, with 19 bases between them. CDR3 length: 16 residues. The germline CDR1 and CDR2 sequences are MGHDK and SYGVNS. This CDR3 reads CASSETGSGVTYGYTF. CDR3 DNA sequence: TGTGCCAGCAGTGAGACGGGGTCGGGCGTTACTTATGGCTACACCTTC.

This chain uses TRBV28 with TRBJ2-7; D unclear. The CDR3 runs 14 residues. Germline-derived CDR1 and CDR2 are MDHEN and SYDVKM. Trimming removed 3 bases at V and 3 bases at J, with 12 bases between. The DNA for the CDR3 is TGTGCCAGCAGTTTGAGCTCTGGGTTCTACGAGCAGTACTTC. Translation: CASSLSSGFYEQYF.

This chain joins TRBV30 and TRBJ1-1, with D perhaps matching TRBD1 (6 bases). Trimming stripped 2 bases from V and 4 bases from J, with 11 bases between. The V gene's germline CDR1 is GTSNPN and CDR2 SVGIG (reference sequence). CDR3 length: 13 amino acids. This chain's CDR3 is CAWSRGGPTEAFF. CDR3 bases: TGTGCCTGGAGTCGAGGGGGACCCACTGAAGCTTTCTTT.

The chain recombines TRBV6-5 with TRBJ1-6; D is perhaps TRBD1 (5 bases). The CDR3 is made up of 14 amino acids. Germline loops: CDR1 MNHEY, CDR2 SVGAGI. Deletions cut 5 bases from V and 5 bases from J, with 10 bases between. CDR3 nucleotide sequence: TGTGCCAGCAGTGCCGGGACCGATAATTCACCCCTCCACTTT. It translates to CASSAGTDNSPLHF.

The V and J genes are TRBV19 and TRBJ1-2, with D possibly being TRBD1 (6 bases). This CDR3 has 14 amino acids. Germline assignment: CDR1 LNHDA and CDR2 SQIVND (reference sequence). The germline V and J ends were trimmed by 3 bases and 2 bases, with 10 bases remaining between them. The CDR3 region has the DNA TGTGCCAGTAGTATGAACAGGGAAAACTATGGCTACACCTTC. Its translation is CASSMNRENYGYTF. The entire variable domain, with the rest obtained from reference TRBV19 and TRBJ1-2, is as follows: DGGITQSPKYLFRKEGQNVTLSCEQNLNHDAMYWYRQDPGQGLRLIYYSQIVNDFQKGDIAEGYSVSREKKESFPLTVTSAQKNPTAFYLCASSMNRENYGYTFGSGTRLTVV.

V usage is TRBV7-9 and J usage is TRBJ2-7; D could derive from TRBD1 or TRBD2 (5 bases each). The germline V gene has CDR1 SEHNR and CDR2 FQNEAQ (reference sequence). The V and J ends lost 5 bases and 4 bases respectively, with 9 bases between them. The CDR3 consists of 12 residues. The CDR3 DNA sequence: TGTGCCAGCAGCAGGGACGGTTACGAGCAGTACTTC. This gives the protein CASSRDGYEQYF.

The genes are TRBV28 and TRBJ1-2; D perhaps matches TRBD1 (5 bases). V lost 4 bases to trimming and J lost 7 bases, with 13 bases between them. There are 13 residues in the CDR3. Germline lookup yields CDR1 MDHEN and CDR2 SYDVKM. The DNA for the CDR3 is TGTGCCAGCAGTTGGGGACTCAAGGTTGGCTACACCTTC. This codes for CASSWGLKVGYTF.

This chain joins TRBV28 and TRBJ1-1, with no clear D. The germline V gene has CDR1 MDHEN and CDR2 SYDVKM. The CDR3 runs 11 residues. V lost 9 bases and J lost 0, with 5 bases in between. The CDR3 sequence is CASGLNTEAFF. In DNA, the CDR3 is TGTGCCAGTGGCCTGAACACTGAAGCTTTCTTT. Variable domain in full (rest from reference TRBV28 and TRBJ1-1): DVKVTQSSRYLVKRTGEKVFLECVQDMDHENMFWYRQDPGLGLRLIYFSYDVKMKEKGDIPEGYSVSREKKERFSLILESASTNQTSMYLCASGLNTEAFFGQGTRLTVV.

CDR3 sequence reads: CASSRTGDSNQPQHF. CDR3 nucleotides: TGTGCCAGCTCACGGACAGGGGATAGCAATCAGCCCCAGCATTTT. This chain joins TRBV18 and TRBJ1-5; 9 nucleotides line up with TRBD1. This CDR3 region has 15 residues. Losses at the gene ends were 4 bases for V and 0 bases for J; bases not matched to a gene: 1. The germline gives CDR1 KGHSH, CDR2 LQKENI.

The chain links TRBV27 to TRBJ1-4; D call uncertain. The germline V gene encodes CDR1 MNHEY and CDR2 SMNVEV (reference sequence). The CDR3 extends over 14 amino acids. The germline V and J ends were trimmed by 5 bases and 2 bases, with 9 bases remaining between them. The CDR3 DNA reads TGTGCCAGCAGTCCCAGGATCACTAATGAAAAACTGTTTTTT. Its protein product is CASSPRITNEKLFF.

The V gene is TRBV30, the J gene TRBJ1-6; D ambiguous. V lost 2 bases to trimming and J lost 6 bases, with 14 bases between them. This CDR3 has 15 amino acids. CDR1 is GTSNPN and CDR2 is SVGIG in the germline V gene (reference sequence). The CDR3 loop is CAWSLGGQSNSPLHF. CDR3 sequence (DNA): TGTGCCTGGAGTCTTGGCGGGCAGAGTAATTCACCCCTCCACTTT.